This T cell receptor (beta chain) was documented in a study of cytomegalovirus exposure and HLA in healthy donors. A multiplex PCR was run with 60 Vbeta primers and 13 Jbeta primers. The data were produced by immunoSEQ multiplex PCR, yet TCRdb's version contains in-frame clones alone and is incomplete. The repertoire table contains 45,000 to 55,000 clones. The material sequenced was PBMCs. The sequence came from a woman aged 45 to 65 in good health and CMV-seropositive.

The CDR3 loop reads CASSTDLTGELFF. DNA of the CDR3: TGTGCCAGTTCGACAGACCTCACCGGGGAGCTGTTTTTT. V usage is TRBV18 and J usage is TRBJ2-2, with D possibly matching TRBD1 (5 bases). Germline assignment: CDR1 KGHSH and CDR2 LQKENI. V was cut by 9 bases and J by 4 bases, with 12 bases left in between. This CDR3 spans 13 amino acids.